Below, 17 T cell receptor beta chains from the same sample are listed, as sequenced in a study of T cells expressing NK-cell markers. TCRdb re-called the 5' RACE reads; every CDR3 protein appears as one record, without DNA. The specimen's table records about 370,000 distinct CDR3 sequences. Sequenced input: blood T cells: a sorted CD56 or NKG2C T cell subset, CD4+ or CD8+ T cells, or bulk PBMC T cells (not recorded which). The receptors stem from a woman aged 45 to 65 in good health.

The CDR3 protein is CASTQDYLSSYEQYF. The chain employs TRBV6-2 or TRBV6-3 and TRBJ2-7; TCRdb proposes TRBD2, but this gene call is untestable without DNA. CDR3 length equals 15 residues. The germline V gene encodes CDR1 MNHEY and CDR2 SVGEGT.

This chain joins TRBV20-1 and TRBJ2-3; the TCRdb call, TRBD2, lacks DNA for checking. Germline lookup yields CDR1 DFQATT and CDR2 SNEGSKA (reference sequence). The CDR3 is 14 amino acids. CDR3 sequence: CSRRPTSGTDTQYF.

The V call is TRBV20-1, the J call TRBJ1-1. Germline V gene lookup returns CDR1 DFQATT and CDR2 SNEGSKA (reference sequence). The CDR3 covers 13 residues. The CDR3 spells CSARISKNTEAFF.

The V and J genes are TRBV20-1 and TRBJ1-1; as DNA is missing, the TRBD1 call by TCRdb cannot be tested. Germline-derived CDR1 and CDR2 are DFQATT and SNEGSKA (reference sequence). The CDR3 is 13 amino acids. The CDR3 here is CSARDQQGAEAFF.

This sequence joins TRBV5-5 and TRBJ2-3; TCRdb outputs TRBD1, but without DNA this stays unchecked. CDR1 and CDR2 (germline): SGHKS, YYEKEE (reference sequence). This CDR3 is built from 16 residues. This CDR3 is CASSPSTGPRSDTQYF.

The rearrangement links TRBV29-1 to TRBJ2-7; TCRdb's assignment of TRBD1 cannot be checked, as there is no DNA. CDR3 length: 12 residues. The germline CDR1 and CDR2 sequences are SQVTM and ANQGSEA. CDR3 protein: CSVGGRGWEQYF.

The V gene is TRBV5-1, the J gene TRBJ2-4; there is no DNA to check the TCRdb D call of TRBD2. The CDR3 has 17 amino acids. Germline CDR1 is SGHRS and CDR2 is YFSETQ. The CDR3 sequence is CASSRSSGRGAKNIQYF.

The chain uses TRBV2 and TRBJ2-6. The CDR3 has 15 residues. CDR1 is SNHLY and CDR2 is FYNNEI in the germline V gene. The CDR3 here is CASRGTLSGANVLTF.

J is TRBJ1-1 and V is TRBV9; TCRdb proposes TRBD1, but this gene call is untestable without DNA. Germline CDR1 is SGDLS and CDR2 is YYNGEE. The CDR3 has 14 residues. The CDR3: CASRSDTEGTEAFF.

This chain links TRBV18 with TRBJ1-1; TCRdb lists TRBD1, though no DNA is available to test this call. CDR3 length: 16 residues. Germline CDR1 is KGHSH and CDR2 is LQKENI. The CDR3 loop reads CASSPRLDRTNTEAFF.

CDR3 sequence: CATSRVGMVREKLFF. The V call is TRBV15, the J call TRBJ1-4. CDR3 size: 15 residues. CDR1 and CDR2 from the germline V gene are LNHNV and YYDKDF (reference sequence).

The chain is built from TRBV4-1 and TRBJ1-5. Germline V gene sequence: CDR1 MGHRA, CDR2 YSYEKL. The CDR3 contains 15 residues. The CDR3 loop reads CASSQDPRGSQPQHF.

The chain combines TRBV24-1 with TRBJ1-5; the TCRdb D gene call, TRBD1, has no DNA to confirm it. The CDR3 totals 16 residues. Per the germline V gene, CDR1 is KGHDR and CDR2 is SFDVKD. Here the CDR3 reads CATSDRDRGRNQPQHF.

The rearrangement links TRBV4-1 to TRBJ2-1; TCRdb reports TRBD2, a call that lacks DNA to check it against. The CDR3 has 13 amino acids. The germline V gene encodes CDR1 MGHRA and CDR2 YSYEKL. This chain's CDR3 is CASSLQISEWQFF.

The rearrangement uses TRBV12-3 or TRBV12-4 and TRBJ2-3; TCRdb names TRBD1, which stays unverified in the absence of DNA. The length of the CDR3 is 14 residues. The CDR3 is CASRRTLSTDTQYF.

The chain joins TRBV7-2 to TRBJ1-5; TCRdb picks TRBD1, but there is no DNA to check that call. The CDR3 is made up of 15 amino acids. Germline CDR1 is SGHTA and CDR2 is FQGNSA. The CDR3: CASSLGQSSNQPQHF.

The rearrangement joins TRBV29-1 to TRBJ2-1. Germline values: CDR1 SQVTM, CDR2 ANQGSEA. CDR3 length equals 14 residues. The CDR3 sequence: CSAEGTMDHNEQFF.